Listed below are T cell receptor beta chains from one sample, sequenced in a study of sequential checkpoint blockade in melanoma. Here immunoSEQ multiplex PCR was the method, and the copy in TCRdb shows in-frame clones only, minus some. The sample records thousands of clones, more than 20% being singletons. This sample comprised tumor tissue (inferred from file names), obtained from a patient given nivolumab and ipilimumab in sequence. The origin of the receptors is a human donor with melanoma. Each CDR3 is given with its conserved first and last residue. The D gene is left open where the match is weak. Clone size is shown for a subset of rows, as once, few, many or a class of expanded clone.

D | J | size | length | V | DNA | CDR3
. | TRBJ2-1 | medium-sized | 14 | TRBV28 | TGTGCCAGCAGTCGGGGGGCGGTCTACAATGAGCAGTTCTTC | CASSRGAVYNEQFF
. | TRBJ2-5 | . | 13 | TRBV19 | TGTGCCAGTTCCTCTACATCCCAAGAGACCCAGTACTTC | CASSSTSQETQYF
TRBD1 | TRBJ2-7 | few | 14 | TRBV11-3 | TGTGCCAGCAGCCCCACAGGGGGCTTCGACGAGCAGTACTTC | CASSPTGGFDEQYF
. | TRBJ2-3 | . | 13 | TRBV19 | TGTGCCAGTAGTACACCGCCCACAGATACGCAGTATTTT | CASSTPPTDTQYF
. | TRBJ1-3 | . | 15 | TRBV30 | TGTGCCTGGAGTTTGGGACATGATACTGGAAACACCATATATTTT | CAWSLGHDTGNTIYF
. | TRBJ2-3 | few | 13 | TRBV6-8 | TGTGCCACCCGGGAAACTAGCACAGATACGCAGTATTTT | CATRETSTDTQYF
TRBD2 | TRBJ2-7 | . | 18 | TRBV5-1 | TGCGCCAGCAGCTTGGCCTTGGGGACTAGCGGGACCTCCTACGAGCAGTACTTC | CASSLALGTSGTSYEQYF
. | TRBJ2-6 | . | 14 | TRBV28 | TGTGCCAGCAGTTGGGGGGCGAAGGCCAACGTCCTGACTTTC | CASSWGAKANVLTF
TRBD1 | TRBJ1-4 | few | 15 | TRBV15 | TGTGCCACCAGCGGACCCGGGACAGGAGCCGAAAAACTGTTTTTT | CATSGPGTGAEKLFF
TRBD2 | TRBJ2-1 | . | 16 | TRBV11-3 | TGTGCCAGCAGCTATACTAGCGGGAGTATCAACAATGAGCAGTTCTTC | CASSYTSGSINNEQFF
. | TRBJ2-1 | few | 13 | TRBV29-1 | TGCAGCGCTGGGGTTAGCTCCTACAATGAGCAGTTCTTC | CSAGVSSYNEQFF
. | TRBJ2-5 | few | 12 | TRBV4-1 | TGCGCCAGCAGCCAAGACTGGGAGACCCAGTACTTC | CASSQDWETQYF
. | TRBJ1-3 | medium-sized | 21 | TRBV6-8 | TGTGCCAGCAGCCAGAACGTAATGGCTCGTGCAGATCAGCTCCCTGGAAACACCATATATTTT | CASSQNVMARADQLPGNTIYF
. | TRBJ2-1 | . | 13 | TRBV19 | TGTGCCAGTAGTAGGGGCGGATACAATGAGCAGTTCTTC | CASSRGGYNEQFF
. | TRBJ2-5 | many | 14 | TRBV11-3 | TGTGCCAGCACCCCGGGGACAACGCAAGAGACCCAGTACTTC | CASTPGTTQETQYF
TRBD1 | TRBJ1-2 | . | 14 | TRBV29-1 | TGCAGCGTTCCCTTTGCAGGGGGCCTATATGGCTACACCTTC | CSVPFAGGLYGYTF